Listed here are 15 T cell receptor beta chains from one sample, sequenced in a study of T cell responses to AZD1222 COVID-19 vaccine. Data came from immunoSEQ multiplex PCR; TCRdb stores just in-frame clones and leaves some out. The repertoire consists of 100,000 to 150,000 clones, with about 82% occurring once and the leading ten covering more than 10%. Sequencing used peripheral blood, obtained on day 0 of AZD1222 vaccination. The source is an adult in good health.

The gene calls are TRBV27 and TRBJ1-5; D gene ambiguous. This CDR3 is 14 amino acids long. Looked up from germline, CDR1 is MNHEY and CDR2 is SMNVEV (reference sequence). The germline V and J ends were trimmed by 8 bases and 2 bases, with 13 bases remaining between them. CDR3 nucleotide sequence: TGTGCCAGCCGACTCAGGATTGGCAATCAGCCCCAGCATTTT. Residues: CASRLRIGNQPQHF.

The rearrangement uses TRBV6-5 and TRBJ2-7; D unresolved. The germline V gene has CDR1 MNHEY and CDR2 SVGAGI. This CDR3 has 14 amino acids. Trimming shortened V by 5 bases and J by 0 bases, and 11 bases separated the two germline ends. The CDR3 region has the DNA TGTGCCAGCAGTAGGGCCCTGGGCTCCTACGAGCAGTACTTC. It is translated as CASSRALGSYEQYF.

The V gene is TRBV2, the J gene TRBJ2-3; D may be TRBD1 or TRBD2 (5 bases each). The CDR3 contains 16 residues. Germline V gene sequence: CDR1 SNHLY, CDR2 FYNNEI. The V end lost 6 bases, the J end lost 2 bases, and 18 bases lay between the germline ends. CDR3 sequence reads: CASSNLPGRVTDTQYF. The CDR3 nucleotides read TGTGCCAGCAGCAACTTACCGGGACGGGTCACAGATACGCAGTATTTT. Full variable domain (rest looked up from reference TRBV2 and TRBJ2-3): EPEVTQTPSHQVTQMGQEVILRCVPISNHLYFYWYRQILGQKVEFLVSFYNNEISEKSEIFDDQFSVERPDGSNFTLKIRSTKLEDSAMYFCASSNLPGRVTDTQYFGPGTRLTVL.

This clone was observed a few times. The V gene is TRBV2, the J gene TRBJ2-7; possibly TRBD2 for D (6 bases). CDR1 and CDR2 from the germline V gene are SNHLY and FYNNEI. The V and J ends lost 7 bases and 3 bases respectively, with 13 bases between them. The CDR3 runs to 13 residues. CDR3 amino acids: CASINGRGYEQYF. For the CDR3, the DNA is TGTGCCAGCATTAACGGGAGAGGCTACGAGCAGTACTTC.

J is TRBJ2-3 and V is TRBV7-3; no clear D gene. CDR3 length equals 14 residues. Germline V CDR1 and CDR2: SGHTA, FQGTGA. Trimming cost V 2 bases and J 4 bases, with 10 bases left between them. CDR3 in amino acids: CASSLSVGADTQYF. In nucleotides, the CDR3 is TGTGCCAGCAGCTTATCCGTGGGCGCAGATACGCAGTATTTT.

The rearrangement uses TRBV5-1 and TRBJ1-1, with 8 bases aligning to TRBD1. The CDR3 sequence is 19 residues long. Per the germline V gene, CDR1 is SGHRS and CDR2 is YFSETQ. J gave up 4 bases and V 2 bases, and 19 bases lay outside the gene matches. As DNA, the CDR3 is TGCGCCAGCAGCTTTGGTTACGGGGACAGGAGATTAAAGGGCACTGAAGCTTTCTTT. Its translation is CASSFGYGDRRLKGTEAFF.

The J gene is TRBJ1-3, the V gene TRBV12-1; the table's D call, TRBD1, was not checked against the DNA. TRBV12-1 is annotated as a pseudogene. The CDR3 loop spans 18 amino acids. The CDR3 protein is CASSRYRGPEVHENTIYF. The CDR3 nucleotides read TGTGCCAGCAGCAGATACAGGGGGCCAGAGGTCCACGAAAACACCATATATTTT.

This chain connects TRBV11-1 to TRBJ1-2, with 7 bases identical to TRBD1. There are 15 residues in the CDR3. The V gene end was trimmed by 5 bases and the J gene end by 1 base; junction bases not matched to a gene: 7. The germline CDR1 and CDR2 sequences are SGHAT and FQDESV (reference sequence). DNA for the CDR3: TGTGCCAGCAGCCAGGACAGGAGGTTTAACTATGGCTACACCTTC. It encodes CASSQDRRFNYGYTF.

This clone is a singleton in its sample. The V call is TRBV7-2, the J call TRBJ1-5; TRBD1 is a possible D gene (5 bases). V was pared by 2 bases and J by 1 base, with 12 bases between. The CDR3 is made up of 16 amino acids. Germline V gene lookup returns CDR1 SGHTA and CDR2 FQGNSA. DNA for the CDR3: TGTGCCAGCAGCTTAAAATCGGGGCTGAGCAATCAGCCCCAGCATTTT. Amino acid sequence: CASSLKSGLSNQPQHF.

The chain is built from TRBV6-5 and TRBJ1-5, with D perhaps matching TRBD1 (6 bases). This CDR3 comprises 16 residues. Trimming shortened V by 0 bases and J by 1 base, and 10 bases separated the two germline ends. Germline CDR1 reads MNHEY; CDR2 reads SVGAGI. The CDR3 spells CASSYSSGQSNQPQHF. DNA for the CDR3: TGTGCCAGCAGTTACTCGTCAGGACAGAGCAATCAGCCCCAGCATTTT.

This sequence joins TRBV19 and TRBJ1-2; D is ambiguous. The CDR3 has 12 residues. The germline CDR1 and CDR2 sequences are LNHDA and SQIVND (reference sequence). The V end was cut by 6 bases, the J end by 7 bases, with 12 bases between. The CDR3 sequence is CASSSLFTGYTF. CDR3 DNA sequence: TGTGCCAGTAGCAGTCTGTTTACTGGCTACACCTTC.

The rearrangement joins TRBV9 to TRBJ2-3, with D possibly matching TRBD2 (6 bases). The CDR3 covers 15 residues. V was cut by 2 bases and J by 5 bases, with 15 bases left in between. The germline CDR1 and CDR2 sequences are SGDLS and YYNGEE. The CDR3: CASSVRPSARDTQYF. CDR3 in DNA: TGTGCCAGCAGCGTTCGCCCTAGCGCGAGAGATACGCAGTATTTT.

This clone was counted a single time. The CDR3 is CATSRDLRGGNQPQHF. The DNA for the CDR3 is TGTGCCACCAGCAGAGATTTGAGAGGCGGAAATCAGCCCCAGCATTTT. This sequence joins TRBV15 and TRBJ1-5; D is uncertain. The CDR3 spans 16 residues. V lost 0 bases to trimming and J lost 4 bases, with 13 bases between them. Per germline, CDR1 LNHNV and CDR2 YYDKDF (reference sequence).

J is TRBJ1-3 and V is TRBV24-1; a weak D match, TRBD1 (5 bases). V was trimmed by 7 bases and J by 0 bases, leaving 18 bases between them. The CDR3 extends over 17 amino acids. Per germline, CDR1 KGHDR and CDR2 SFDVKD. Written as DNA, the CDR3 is TGTGCCACCAGAGTCGAAGGGACGGGCAGCTCTGGAAACACCATATATTTT. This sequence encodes CATRVEGTGSSGNTIYF.

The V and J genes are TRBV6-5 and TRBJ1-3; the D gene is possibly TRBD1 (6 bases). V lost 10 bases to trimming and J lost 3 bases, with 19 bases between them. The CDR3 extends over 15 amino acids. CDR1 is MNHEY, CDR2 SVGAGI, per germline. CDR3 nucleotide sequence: TGTGCCACCAACAGGGTCCGGGGTGGTGGAAACACCATATATTTT. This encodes CATNRVRGGGNTIYF.